Listed below are T cell receptor beta chains from one sample, sequenced in a study of blood T cells in healthy people across ages. Via MiXCR, TCRdb re-called the 5' RACE reads, giving one row per CDR3 protein. The sample has a few hundred thousand distinct CDR3 sequences, approximately 51% seen once; the top ten hold 45% to 55%. The source material was blood. The receptor source for this set is a man aged 55 to 70 in good health. CDR3s include the opening cysteine and the closing phenylalanine or tryptophan. A D gene is named only where the DNA matches it firmly. Some rows mark clone size as missing; the rest say once, few, many or name a class of expanded clone.

abundance: once; v_gene: TRBV7-9; d_gene: NA; j_gene: TRBJ2-1; len: 12; CDR3aa: CASSNINNEQFF; CDR3nt: TGTGCCAGCAGCAATATCAACAATGAGCAGTTCTTC
abundance: NA; v_gene: TRBV20-1; d_gene: TRBD2; j_gene: TRBJ2-4; len: 15; CDR3aa: CSAGPSGGAKNIQYF; CDR3nt: TGCAGTGCGGGTCCGAGCGGGGGAGCCAAAAACATTCAGTACTTC
abundance: NA; v_gene: TRBV29-1; d_gene: TRBD2; j_gene: TRBJ2-5; len: 12; CDR3aa: CSVKRGQETQYF; CDR3nt: TGCAGCGTTAAGCGGGGCCAAGAGACCCAGTACTTC
abundance: NA; v_gene: TRBV15; d_gene: NA; j_gene: TRBJ1-5; len: 13; CDR3aa: CATSRDQGQPQHF; CDR3nt: TGTGCCACCAGCAGAGATCAGGGTCAGCCCCAGCATTTT
abundance: many; v_gene: TRBV5-1; d_gene: NA; j_gene: TRBJ1-2; len: 13; CDR3aa: CASSLVGSPGYTF; CDR3nt: TGCGCCAGCAGCTTGGTGGGCTCCCCAGGCTACACCTTC
abundance: once; v_gene: TRBV29-1; d_gene: NA; j_gene: TRBJ2-1; len: 13; CDR3aa: CSGRELTYNEQFF; CDR3nt: TGCAGCGGTCGGGAGCTAACCTACAATGAGCAGTTCTTC
abundance: NA; v_gene: TRBV14; d_gene: NA; j_gene: TRBJ2-7; len: 14; CDR3aa: CASSQDRHLGEQYF; CDR3nt: TGTGCCAGCAGCCAAGATCGGCACCTAGGCGAGCAGTACTTC
abundance: NA; v_gene: TRBV7-9; d_gene: NA; j_gene: TRBJ2-1; len: 16; CDR3aa: CASSPRGRGGYNEQFF; CDR3nt: TGTGCCAGCAGCCCCCGTGGGCGAGGGGGGTACAATGAGCAGTTCTTC
abundance: few; v_gene: TRBV6-5; d_gene: NA; j_gene: TRBJ1-3; len: 18; CDR3aa: CASSYRAPATASGNTIYF; CDR3nt: TGTGCCAGCAGTTACAGAGCCCCGGCAACTGCCTCTGGAAACACCATATATTTT
abundance: NA; v_gene: TRBV6-2/TRBV6-3; d_gene: NA; j_gene: TRBJ2-5; len: 13; CDR3aa: CASGRAPERAQYF; CDR3nt: TGTGCCAGCGGAAGGGCCCCAGAGAGGGCCCAGTACTTC
abundance: few; v_gene: TRBV20-1; d_gene: NA; j_gene: TRBJ2-1; len: 14; CDR3aa: CSALVPPGYHEQFF; CDR3nt: TGCAGTGCTCTAGTACCCCCAGGGTACCATGAGCAGTTCTTC
abundance: NA; v_gene: TRBV29-1; d_gene: NA; j_gene: TRBJ2-7; len: 16; CDR3aa: CSVAGTVAGWMYEQYF; CDR3nt: TGCAGCGTTGCGGGGACAGTAGCGGGATGGATGTACGAGCAGTACTTC
abundance: NA; v_gene: TRBV3-1; d_gene: NA; j_gene: TRBJ2-5; len: 14; CDR3aa: CASSPHGRQETQYF; CDR3nt: TGTGCCAGCAGCCCCCATGGCCGACAAGAGACCCAGTACTTC
abundance: NA; v_gene: TRBV28; d_gene: NA; j_gene: TRBJ1-1; len: 15; CDR3aa: CASSFLPPGKHEAFF; CDR3nt: TGTGCCAGCAGTTTTTTACCCCCAGGGAAACATGAAGCTTTCTTT
abundance: few; v_gene: TRBV20-1; d_gene: NA; j_gene: TRBJ2-7; len: 17; CDR3aa: CSARDALLARRAYEQYF; CDR3nt: TGCAGTGCTAGAGATGCCCTCCTAGCGAGAAGAGCTTACGAGCAGTACTTC
abundance: few; v_gene: TRBV12-3/TRBV12-4; d_gene: NA; j_gene: TRBJ1-2; len: 13; CDR3aa: CASSLGHGSGYTF; CDR3nt: TGTGCCAGCAGTTTAGGACATGGAAGTGGCTACACCTTC
abundance: NA; v_gene: TRBV6-2/TRBV6-3; d_gene: NA; j_gene: TRBJ1-2; len: 13; CDR3aa: CASRRGREDGYTF; CDR3nt: TGTGCCAGCAGGCGCGGCAGGGAGGACGGCTACACCTTC
abundance: NA; v_gene: TRBV6-6; d_gene: TRBD2; j_gene: TRBJ2-7; len: 14; CDR3aa: CASSPMRGADEQYF; CDR3nt: TGTGCCAGCTCCCCCATGCGGGGGGCGGACGAGCAGTACTTC
abundance: NA; v_gene: TRBV6-5; d_gene: NA; j_gene: TRBJ2-3; len: 11; CDR3aa: CASSQLGTQYF; CDR3nt: TGTGCCAGCAGCCAGCTGGGTACGCAGTATTTT
abundance: NA; v_gene: TRBV20-1; d_gene: TRBD2; j_gene: TRBJ2-5; len: 18; CDR3aa: CSARDLGSGAGAGETQYF; CDR3nt: TGCAGTGCTAGAGACCTCGGGTCTGGGGCGGGAGCGGGAGAGACCCAGTACTTC
abundance: NA; v_gene: TRBV11-2; d_gene: TRBD2; j_gene: TRBJ2-3; len: 16; CDR3aa: CASSRRTSGSTDTQYF; CDR3nt: TGTGCCAGCAGCCGACGGACTAGCGGGAGCACAGATACGCAGTATTTT
abundance: many; v_gene: TRBV11-2; d_gene: TRBD1; j_gene: TRBJ1-1; len: 15; CDR3aa: CASSGTGAGATEAFF; CDR3nt: TGTGCCAGCAGCGGTACAGGGGCCGGTGCCACTGAAGCTTTCTTT
abundance: NA; v_gene: TRBV5-6; d_gene: NA; j_gene: TRBJ2-6; len: 17; CDR3aa: CASSLAVGSFGANVLTF; CDR3nt: TGTGCCAGCAGCTTGGCGGTCGGATCGTTTGGGGCCAACGTCCTGACTTTC
abundance: NA; v_gene: TRBV20-1; d_gene: TRBD1; j_gene: TRBJ2-5; len: 12; CDR3aa: CSAGTGGETQYF; CDR3nt: TGCAGTGCTGGGACAGGGGGAGAGACCCAGTACTTC
abundance: NA; v_gene: TRBV12-3/TRBV12-4; d_gene: TRBD1; j_gene: TRBJ1-6; len: 15; CDR3aa: CASSPRTGANSPLHF; CDR3nt: TGTGCCAGCAGCCCCAGGACAGGGGCTAATTCACCCCTCCACTTT
abundance: NA; v_gene: TRBV30; d_gene: NA; j_gene: TRBJ2-3; len: 12; CDR3aa: CAFSGYTDTQYF; CDR3nt: TGTGCCTTCTCAGGCTACACAGATACGCAGTATTTT
abundance: NA; v_gene: TRBV20-1; d_gene: NA; j_gene: TRBJ2-5; len: 13; CDR3aa: CSARASRVETQYF; CDR3nt: TGCAGTGCTAGGGCCAGCAGGGTGGAGACCCAGTACTTC
abundance: many; v_gene: TRBV28; d_gene: TRBD1; j_gene: TRBJ2-7; len: 16; CDR3aa: CASSLSGTGSSYEQYF; CDR3nt: TGTGCCAGCAGTTTATCGGGGACAGGTTCATCCTACGAGCAGTACTTC
abundance: many; v_gene: TRBV7-2; d_gene: TRBD2; j_gene: TRBJ2-4; len: 17; CDR3aa: CASSSGGGHGAKNIQYF; CDR3nt: TGTGCCAGCAGCTCCGGCGGGGGGCACGGGGCCAAAAACATTCAGTACTTC
abundance: once; v_gene: TRBV4-3; d_gene: NA; j_gene: TRBJ1-4; len: 12; CDR3aa: CASSQTGRKLFF; CDR3nt: TGCGCCAGCAGCCAAACAGGGCGAAAACTGTTTTTT
abundance: NA; v_gene: TRBV20-1; d_gene: NA; j_gene: TRBJ1-2; len: 14; CDR3aa: CSAREYSNIYGYTF; CDR3nt: TGCAGTGCTAGAGAGTACAGCAATATCTATGGCTACACCTTC
abundance: NA; v_gene: TRBV27; d_gene: TRBD2; j_gene: TRBJ2-5; len: 13; CDR3aa: CANSPTSGAERYF; CDR3nt: TGTGCCAACAGCCCGACTAGCGGGGCCGAGCGGTACTTC
abundance: few; v_gene: TRBV13; d_gene: NA; j_gene: TRBJ2-7; len: 16; CDR3aa: CASSLGTGFGKGQQYF; CDR3nt: TGTGCCAGCAGCTTAGGTACGGGTTTCGGGAAAGGTCAGCAGTACTTC
abundance: few; v_gene: TRBV30; d_gene: NA; j_gene: TRBJ1-1; len: 12; CDR3aa: CAWRSLIAEAFF; CDR3nt: TGTGCCTGGAGATCACTGATCGCTGAAGCTTTCTTT
abundance: NA; v_gene: TRBV7-2; d_gene: TRBD1; j_gene: TRBJ1-4; len: 16; CDR3aa: CASSEDRSATNEKLFF; CDR3nt: TGTGCCAGCAGCGAGGACAGGTCTGCAACTAATGAAAAACTGTTTTTT
abundance: many; v_gene: TRBV4-2; d_gene: TRBD2; j_gene: TRBJ2-7; len: 14; CDR3aa: CASSQGLAGDEQYF; CDR3nt: TGTGCCAGCAGCCAGGGACTAGCGGGAGACGAGCAGTACTTC
abundance: NA; v_gene: TRBV3-1; d_gene: NA; j_gene: TRBJ2-6; len: 17; CDR3aa: CASSHATPGSGANVLTF; CDR3nt: TGTGCCAGCAGCCACGCAACCCCGGGCTCTGGGGCCAACGTCCTGACTTTC
abundance: few; v_gene: TRBV20-1; d_gene: TRBD1; j_gene: TRBJ2-3; len: 14; CDR3aa: CSASWTGEGDTQYF; CDR3nt: TGCAGTGCTAGTTGGACAGGGGAGGGAGATACGCAGTATTTT
abundance: once; v_gene: TRBV2; d_gene: NA; j_gene: TRBJ2-7; len: 14; CDR3aa: CASRNGGSYNEQYF; CDR3nt: TGTGCCAGCAGAAACGGGGGATCCTACAATGAGCAGTACTTC
abundance: many; v_gene: TRBV12-3/TRBV12-4; d_gene: NA; j_gene: TRBJ2-7; len: 13; CDR3aa: CASSRGLPYEQYF; CDR3nt: TGTGCCAGCAGTCGAGGGCTTCCCTACGAGCAGTACTTC
abundance: few; v_gene: TRBV4-3; d_gene: NA; j_gene: TRBJ2-1; len: 15; CDR3aa: CASSQGLGENNEQFF; CDR3nt: TGCGCCAGCAGCCAAGGACTAGGCGAAAACAATGAGCAGTTCTTC
abundance: NA; v_gene: TRBV5-5; d_gene: TRBD1; j_gene: TRBJ1-2; len: 15; CDR3aa: CASSLHGTDNYGYTF; CDR3nt: TGTGCCAGCAGCTTGCATGGGACAGATAACTATGGCTACACCTTC
abundance: NA; v_gene: TRBV4-1; d_gene: NA; j_gene: TRBJ2-1; len: 15; CDR3aa: CASSQSTIPHNEQFF; CDR3nt: TGCGCCAGCAGCCAGTCGACTATACCCCACAATGAGCAGTTCTTC
abundance: NA; v_gene: TRBV27; d_gene: NA; j_gene: TRBJ1-5; len: 14; CDR3aa: CASSFGSAPWPQHF; CDR3nt: TGTGCCAGCAGTTTCGGCAGCGCCCCTTGGCCCCAGCATTTT
abundance: few; v_gene: TRBV6-6; d_gene: NA; j_gene: TRBJ1-2; len: 17; CDR3aa: CASSYPKMREADYGYTF; CDR3nt: TGTGCCAGCAGTTACCCTAAAATGCGGGAGGCAGACTATGGCTACACCTTC
abundance: NA; v_gene: TRBV7-2; d_gene: NA; j_gene: TRBJ1-6; len: 16; CDR3aa: CASSLYRQGRNSPLHF; CDR3nt: TGTGCCAGCAGCTTATACCGGCAGGGTCGAAATTCACCCCTCCACTTT
abundance: NA; v_gene: TRBV6-5; d_gene: TRBD1; j_gene: TRBJ2-5; len: 13; CDR3aa: CASMGTGGGTQYF; CDR3nt: TGTGCCAGCATGGGGACAGGGGGCGGGACCCAGTACTTC
abundance: once; v_gene: TRBV28; d_gene: NA; j_gene: TRBJ2-6; len: 18; CDR3aa: CASRTARKISSGANVLTF; CDR3nt: TGTGCCAGCAGGACAGCTAGGAAAATCAGCTCTGGGGCCAACGTCCTGACTTTC
abundance: many; v_gene: TRBV11-2; d_gene: NA; j_gene: TRBJ2-1; len: 13; CDR3aa: CASSLGLAGEQFF; CDR3nt: TGTGCCAGCAGTTTGGGGCTAGCCGGTGAGCAGTTCTTC
abundance: few; v_gene: TRBV20-1; d_gene: TRBD1; j_gene: TRBJ1-6; len: 14; CDR3aa: CSARSGTGNSPLHF; CDR3nt: TGCAGTGCTAGGTCCGGGACAGGGAATTCACCCCTCCACTTT
abundance: few; v_gene: TRBV4-3; d_gene: TRBD2; j_gene: TRBJ2-7; len: 16; CDR3aa: CASSQLSGMSSYEQYF; CDR3nt: TGCGCCAGCAGCCAGCTTAGCGGGATGAGCTCCTACGAGCAGTACTTC
abundance: NA; v_gene: TRBV12-3/TRBV12-4; d_gene: TRBD1; j_gene: TRBJ1-5; len: 14; CDR3aa: CASTPTGENQPQHF; CDR3nt: TGTGCCAGCACCCCGACAGGGGAGAATCAGCCCCAGCATTTT
abundance: NA; v_gene: TRBV5-1; d_gene: TRBD1; j_gene: TRBJ2-7; len: 14; CDR3aa: CASSLGQGIYEQYF; CDR3nt: TGCGCCAGCAGCTTGGGACAGGGCATCTACGAGCAGTACTTC